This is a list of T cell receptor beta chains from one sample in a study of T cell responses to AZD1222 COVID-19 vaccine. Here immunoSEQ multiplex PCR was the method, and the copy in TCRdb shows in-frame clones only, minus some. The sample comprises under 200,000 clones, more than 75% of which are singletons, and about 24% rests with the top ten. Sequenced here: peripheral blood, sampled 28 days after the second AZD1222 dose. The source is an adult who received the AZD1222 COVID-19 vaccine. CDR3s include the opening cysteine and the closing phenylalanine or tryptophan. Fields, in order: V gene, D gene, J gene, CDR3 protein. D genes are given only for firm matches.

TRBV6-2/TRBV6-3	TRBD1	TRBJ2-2	CASSTEGAYTGELFF
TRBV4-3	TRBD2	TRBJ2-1	CASSHALAGGPDEQFF
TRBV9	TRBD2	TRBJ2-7	CASSPLSGPASQYF
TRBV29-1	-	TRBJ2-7	CSVVEQEQYF
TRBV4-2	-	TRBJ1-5	CASSQDLGQGTTQPQHF
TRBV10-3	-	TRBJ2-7	CAISDPTTGTYEQYF
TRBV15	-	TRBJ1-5	CATSREGQGGQPQHF
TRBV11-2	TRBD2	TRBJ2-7	CASSSLAGGREDHEQYF
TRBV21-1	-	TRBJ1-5	CASSAPSGDRANQPQHF
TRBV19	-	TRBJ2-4	CASSMIGFNKNIQYF
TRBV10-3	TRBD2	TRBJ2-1	CATQGTSVYYNEQFF
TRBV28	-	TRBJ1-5	CASSFQWGSNQPQHF
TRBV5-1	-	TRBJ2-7	CASSPTTDSYEQYF
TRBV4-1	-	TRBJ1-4	CASSDDQVTNEKLFF
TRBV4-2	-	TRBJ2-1	CASSQDAGGPTENEQFF
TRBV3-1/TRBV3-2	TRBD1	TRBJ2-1	CASSSTGVLNNEQFF
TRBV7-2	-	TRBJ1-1	CASSLEGAGNTEAFF
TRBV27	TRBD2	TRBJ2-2	CASTQPGLPTGELFF
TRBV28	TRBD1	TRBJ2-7	CASSFGRRDRSSYEQYF
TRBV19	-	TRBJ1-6	CASSGSRYRNSPLHF
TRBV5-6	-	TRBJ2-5	CASSLRTEQGETQYF
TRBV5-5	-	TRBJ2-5	CASSLDRETQYF
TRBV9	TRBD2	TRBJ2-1	CASSELAGGVYNEQFF
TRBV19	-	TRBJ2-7	CASSIAASSYEQYF
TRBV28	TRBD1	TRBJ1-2	CASSSGQGASGYTF
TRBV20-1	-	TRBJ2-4	CSASVMRAKNIQYF
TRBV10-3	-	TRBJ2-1	CAISEFGGPLNEQFF
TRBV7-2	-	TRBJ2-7	CASSFIPYEQYF
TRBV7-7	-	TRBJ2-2	CASSSSVTGELFF
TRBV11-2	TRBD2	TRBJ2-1	CASSRLTSVSYNEQFF
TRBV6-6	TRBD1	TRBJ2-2	CASSYGRGPSTGELFF
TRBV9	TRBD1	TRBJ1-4	CASSVAGTGDEKLFF
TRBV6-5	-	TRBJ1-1	CASSYRNTEAFF
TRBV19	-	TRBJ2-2	CASSLRGNTGELFF
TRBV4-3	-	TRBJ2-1	CASSQESLGYNEQFF
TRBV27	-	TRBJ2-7	CASSPRRIYEQYF
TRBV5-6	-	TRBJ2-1	CASSLDSSSYNEQFF
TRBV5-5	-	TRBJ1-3	CASSLTWGQAAGNTIYF
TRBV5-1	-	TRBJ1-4	CASSPLATNEKLFF
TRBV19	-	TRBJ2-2	CASSIYGRNTGELFF
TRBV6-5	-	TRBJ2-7	CASSYSGAVSYEQYF
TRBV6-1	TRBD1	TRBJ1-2	CASSFLGQGSDGYTF
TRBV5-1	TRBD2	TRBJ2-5	CASSLGLAAGETQYF
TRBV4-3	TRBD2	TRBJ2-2	CASSQVRGLAGGRSGELFF
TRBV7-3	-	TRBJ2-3	CASSSHPDTQYF
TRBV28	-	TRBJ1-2	CASCPLSDGYTF
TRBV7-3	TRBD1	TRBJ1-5	CASRLTGQGRVQPQHF
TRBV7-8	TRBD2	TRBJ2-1	CASSRRAGGNPRSGNEQFF
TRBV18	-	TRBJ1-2	CASSPSFGETNYGYTF
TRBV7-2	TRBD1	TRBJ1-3	CASSSVQGEGNTIYF
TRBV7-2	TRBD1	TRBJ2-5	CASRQGNQETQYF
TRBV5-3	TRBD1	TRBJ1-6	CARNGQESSYNSPLHF
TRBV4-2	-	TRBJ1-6	CASSQDPAGNNSPLHF
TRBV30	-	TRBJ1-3	CAWSGQTGNTIYF
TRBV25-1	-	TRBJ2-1	CASSEYYSPKGIYNEQFF
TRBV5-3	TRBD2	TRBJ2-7	CARSLVTSGSFDEQYF